The sequence of this T cell receptor beta chain was determined in a study of a mutant IDH1 vaccine in newly diagnosed glioma. The CDR3 has 15 amino acids. Unmatched junction bases numbered 0, after V lost 1 base and J lost 1 base. The germline gives CDR1 LNHDA, CDR2 SQIVND (reference sequence). Repertoires were generated with immunoSEQ multiplex PCR, while TCRdb's copy carries only in-frame clones and drops some. Of tens of thousands of clones in the sample, roughly 80% were seen once. This sample's time point: baseline, week 1 (first vaccination visit). Treatment in this sample: pre-vaccination baseline after standard-of-care therapy.

The specimen comprised PBMCs, sampled from a glioma patient treated with radiotherapy, temozolomide or both. The receptor comes from a man aged 25 to 40 with glioma. J is TRBJ2-7 and V is TRBV19; 11 bases are a match to TRBD2. CDR3 DNA sequence: TGTGCCAGTAGTATAGGACTAGCGGGGTCCTACGAGCAGTACTTC. It encodes CASSIGLAGSYEQYF.